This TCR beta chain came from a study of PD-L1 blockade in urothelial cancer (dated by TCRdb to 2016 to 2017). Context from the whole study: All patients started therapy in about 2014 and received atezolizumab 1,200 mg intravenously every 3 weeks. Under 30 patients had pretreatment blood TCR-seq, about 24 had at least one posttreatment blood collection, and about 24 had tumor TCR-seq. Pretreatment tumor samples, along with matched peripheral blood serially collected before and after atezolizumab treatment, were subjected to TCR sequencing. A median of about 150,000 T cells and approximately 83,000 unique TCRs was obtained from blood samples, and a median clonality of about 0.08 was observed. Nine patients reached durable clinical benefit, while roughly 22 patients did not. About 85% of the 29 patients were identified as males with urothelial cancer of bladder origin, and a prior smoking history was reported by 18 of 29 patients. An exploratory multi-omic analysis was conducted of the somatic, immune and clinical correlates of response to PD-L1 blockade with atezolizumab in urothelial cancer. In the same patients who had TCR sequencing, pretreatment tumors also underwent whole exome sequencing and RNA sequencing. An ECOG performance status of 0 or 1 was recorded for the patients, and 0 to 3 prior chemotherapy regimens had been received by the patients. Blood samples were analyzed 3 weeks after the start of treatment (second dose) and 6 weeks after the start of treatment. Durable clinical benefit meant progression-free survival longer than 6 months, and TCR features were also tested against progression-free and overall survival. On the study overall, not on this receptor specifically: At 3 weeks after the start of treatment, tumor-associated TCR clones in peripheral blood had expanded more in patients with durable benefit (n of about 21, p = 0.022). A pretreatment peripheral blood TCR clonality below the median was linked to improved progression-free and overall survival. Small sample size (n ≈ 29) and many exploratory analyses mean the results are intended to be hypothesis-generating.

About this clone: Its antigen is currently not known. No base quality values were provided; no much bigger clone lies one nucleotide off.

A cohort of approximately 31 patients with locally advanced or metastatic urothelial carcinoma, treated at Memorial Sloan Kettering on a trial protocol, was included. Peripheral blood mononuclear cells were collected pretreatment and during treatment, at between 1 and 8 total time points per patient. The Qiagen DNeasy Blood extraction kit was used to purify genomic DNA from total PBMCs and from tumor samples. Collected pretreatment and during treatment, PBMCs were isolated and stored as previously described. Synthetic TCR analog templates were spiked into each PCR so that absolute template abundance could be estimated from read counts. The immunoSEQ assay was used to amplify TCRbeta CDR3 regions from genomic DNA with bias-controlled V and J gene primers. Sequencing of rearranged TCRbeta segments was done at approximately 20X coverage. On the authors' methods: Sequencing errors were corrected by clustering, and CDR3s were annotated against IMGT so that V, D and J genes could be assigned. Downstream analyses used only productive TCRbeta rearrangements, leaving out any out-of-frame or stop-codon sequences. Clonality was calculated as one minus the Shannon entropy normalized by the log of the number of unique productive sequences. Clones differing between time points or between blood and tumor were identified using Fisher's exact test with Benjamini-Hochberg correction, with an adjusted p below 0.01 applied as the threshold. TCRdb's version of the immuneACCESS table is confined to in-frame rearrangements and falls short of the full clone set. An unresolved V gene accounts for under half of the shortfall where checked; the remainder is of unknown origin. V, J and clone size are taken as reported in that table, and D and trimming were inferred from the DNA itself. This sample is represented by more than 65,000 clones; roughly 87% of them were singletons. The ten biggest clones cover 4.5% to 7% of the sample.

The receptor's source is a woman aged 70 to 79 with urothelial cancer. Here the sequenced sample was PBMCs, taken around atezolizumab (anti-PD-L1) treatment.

The DNA sequence is as follows: TGTGCCAGCAGCTCAGACAGGGAGAGGGATCAGCCCCAGCATTTT. It translates to CASSSDRERDQPQHF. The sequence is built from TRBV5-6 and TRBJ1-5, with 7 central nucleotides matching TRBD1. Unmatched junction bases come to 8, with V trimmed by 3 bases and J by 5 bases. Reading from cysteine to phenylalanine, the CDR3 counts 15 amino acids. Here the CDR3 DNA is all that survives: 45 bases in frame from base 1. The germline V gene yields SGHDT for CDR1 and YYEEEE for CDR2.